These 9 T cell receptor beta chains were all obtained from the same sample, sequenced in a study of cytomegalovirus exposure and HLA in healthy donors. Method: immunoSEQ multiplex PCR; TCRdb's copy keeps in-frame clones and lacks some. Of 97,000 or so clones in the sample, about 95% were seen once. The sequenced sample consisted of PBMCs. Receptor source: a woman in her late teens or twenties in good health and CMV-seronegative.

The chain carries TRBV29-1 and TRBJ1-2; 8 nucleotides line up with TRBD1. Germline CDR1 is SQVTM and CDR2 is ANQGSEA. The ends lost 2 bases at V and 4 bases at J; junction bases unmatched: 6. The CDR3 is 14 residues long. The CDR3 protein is CSVEPGQGVYGYTF. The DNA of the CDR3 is TGCAGCGTTGAACCTGGACAGGGAGTCTATGGCTACACCTTC.

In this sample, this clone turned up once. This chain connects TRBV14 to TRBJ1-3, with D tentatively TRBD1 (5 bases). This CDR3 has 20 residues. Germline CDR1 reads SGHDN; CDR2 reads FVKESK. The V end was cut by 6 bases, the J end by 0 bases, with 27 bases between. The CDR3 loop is CASRKRVEGASPDSGNTIYF. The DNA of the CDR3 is TGTGCCAGCAGGAAAAGGGTGGAAGGGGCCAGCCCCGACTCTGGAAACACCATATATTTT.

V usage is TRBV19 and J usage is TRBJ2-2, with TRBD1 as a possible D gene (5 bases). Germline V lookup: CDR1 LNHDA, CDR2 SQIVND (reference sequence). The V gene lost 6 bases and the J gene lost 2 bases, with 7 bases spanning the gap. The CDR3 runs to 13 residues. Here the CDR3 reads CASSRVNTGELFF. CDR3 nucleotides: TGTGCCAGTAGCAGGGTAAACACCGGGGAGCTGTTTTTT.

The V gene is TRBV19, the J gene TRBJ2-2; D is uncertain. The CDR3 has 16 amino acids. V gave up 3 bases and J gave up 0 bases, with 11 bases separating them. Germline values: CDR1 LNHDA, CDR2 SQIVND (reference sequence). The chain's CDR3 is CASSISAVTNTGELFF. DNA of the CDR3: TGTGCCAGTAGTATTAGTGCGGTTACGAACACCGGGGAGCTGTTTTTT.

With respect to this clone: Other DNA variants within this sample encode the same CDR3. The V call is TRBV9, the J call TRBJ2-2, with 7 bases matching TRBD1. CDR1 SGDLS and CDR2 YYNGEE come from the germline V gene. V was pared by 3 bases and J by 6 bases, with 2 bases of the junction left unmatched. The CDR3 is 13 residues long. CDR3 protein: CASSATGAGELFF. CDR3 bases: TGTGCCAGCAGCGCTACAGGGGCCGGGGAGCTGTTTTTT.

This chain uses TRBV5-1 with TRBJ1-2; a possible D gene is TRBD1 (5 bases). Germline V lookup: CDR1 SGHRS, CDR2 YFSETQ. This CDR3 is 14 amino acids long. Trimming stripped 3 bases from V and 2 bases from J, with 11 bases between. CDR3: CASSSTGVNYGYTF. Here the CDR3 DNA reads TGCGCCAGCAGCTCTACGGGGGTAAACTATGGCTACACCTTC.

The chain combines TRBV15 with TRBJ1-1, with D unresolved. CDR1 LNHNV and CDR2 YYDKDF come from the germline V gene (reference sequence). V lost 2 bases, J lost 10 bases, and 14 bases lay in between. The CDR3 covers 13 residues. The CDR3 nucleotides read TGTGCCACCAGCAGATTCGAGGTAGAGGGAGCTTTCTTT. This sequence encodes CATSRFEVEGAFF.

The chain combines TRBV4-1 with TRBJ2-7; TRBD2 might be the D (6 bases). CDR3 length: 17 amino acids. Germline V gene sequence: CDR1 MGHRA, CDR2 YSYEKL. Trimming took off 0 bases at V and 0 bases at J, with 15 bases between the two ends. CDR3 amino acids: CASSQDRRGAFSYEQYF. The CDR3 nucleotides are TGCGCCAGCAGCCAAGACCGGCGGGGCGCGTTCTCCTACGAGCAGTACTTC.

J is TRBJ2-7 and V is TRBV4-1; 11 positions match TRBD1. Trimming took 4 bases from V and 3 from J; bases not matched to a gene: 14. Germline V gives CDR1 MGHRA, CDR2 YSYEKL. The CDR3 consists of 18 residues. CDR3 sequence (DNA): TGCGCCAGCAGCCCCTCATTTTCGGCGGGACAGGGGGTCTACGAGCAGTACTTC. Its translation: CASSPSFSAGQGVYEQYF.